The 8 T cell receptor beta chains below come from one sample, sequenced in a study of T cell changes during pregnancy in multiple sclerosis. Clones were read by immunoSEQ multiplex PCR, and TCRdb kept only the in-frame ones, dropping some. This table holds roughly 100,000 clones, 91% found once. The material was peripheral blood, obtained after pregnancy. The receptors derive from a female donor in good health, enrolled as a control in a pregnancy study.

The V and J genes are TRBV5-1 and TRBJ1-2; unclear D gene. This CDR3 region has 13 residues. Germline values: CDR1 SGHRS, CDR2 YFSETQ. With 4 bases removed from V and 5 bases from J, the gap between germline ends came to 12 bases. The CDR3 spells CASSVVPQYGYTF. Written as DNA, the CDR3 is TGCGCCAGCAGCGTTGTCCCCCAATATGGCTACACCTTC.

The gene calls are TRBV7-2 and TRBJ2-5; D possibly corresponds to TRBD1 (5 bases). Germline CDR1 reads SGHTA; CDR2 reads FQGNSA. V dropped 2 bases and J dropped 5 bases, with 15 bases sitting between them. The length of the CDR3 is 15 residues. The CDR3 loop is CASSLTPGPGETQYF. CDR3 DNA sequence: TGTGCCAGCAGCTTAACTCCAGGGCCAGGGGAGACCCAGTACTTC.

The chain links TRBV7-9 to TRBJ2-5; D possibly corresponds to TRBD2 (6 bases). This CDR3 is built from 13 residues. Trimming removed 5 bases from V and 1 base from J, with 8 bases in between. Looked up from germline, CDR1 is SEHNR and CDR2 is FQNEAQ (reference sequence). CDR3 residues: CASSRDFQETQYF. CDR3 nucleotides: TGTGCCAGCAGCCGGGACTTCCAAGAGACCCAGTACTTC.

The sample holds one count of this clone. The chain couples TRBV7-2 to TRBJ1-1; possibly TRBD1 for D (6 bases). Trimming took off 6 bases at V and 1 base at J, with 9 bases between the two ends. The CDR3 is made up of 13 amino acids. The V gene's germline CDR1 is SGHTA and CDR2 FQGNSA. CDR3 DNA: TGTGCCAGCAGTCCACAGGGGAACACTGAAGCTTTCTTT. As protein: CASSPQGNTEAFF.

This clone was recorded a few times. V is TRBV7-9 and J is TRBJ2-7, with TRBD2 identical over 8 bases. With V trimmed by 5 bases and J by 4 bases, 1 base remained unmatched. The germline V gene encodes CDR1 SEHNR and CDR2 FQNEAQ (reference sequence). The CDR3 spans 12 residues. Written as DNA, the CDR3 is TGTGCCAGCAGCCGGGAGGGGTACGAGCAGTACTTC. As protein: CASSREGYEQYF.

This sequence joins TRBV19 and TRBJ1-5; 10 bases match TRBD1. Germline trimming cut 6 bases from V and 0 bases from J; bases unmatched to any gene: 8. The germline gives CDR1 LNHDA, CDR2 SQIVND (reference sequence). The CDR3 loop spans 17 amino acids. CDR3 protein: CASRERTGGNSNQPQHF. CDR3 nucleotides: TGTGCCAGTAGGGAACGGACAGGGGGGAATAGCAATCAGCCCCAGCATTTT.

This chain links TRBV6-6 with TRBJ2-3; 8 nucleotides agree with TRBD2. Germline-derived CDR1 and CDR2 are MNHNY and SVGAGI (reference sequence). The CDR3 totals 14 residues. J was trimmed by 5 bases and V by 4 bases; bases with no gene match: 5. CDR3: CASSLGLAQDTQYF. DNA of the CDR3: TGTGCCAGCAGTTTAGGACTAGCCCAAGATACGCAGTATTTT.

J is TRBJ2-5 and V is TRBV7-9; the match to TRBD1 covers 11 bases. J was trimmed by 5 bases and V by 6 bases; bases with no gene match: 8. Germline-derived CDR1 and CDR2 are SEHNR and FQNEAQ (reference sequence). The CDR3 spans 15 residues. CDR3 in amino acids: CASSSGTGGRETQYF. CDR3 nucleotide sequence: TGTGCCAGCAGTTCCGGGACAGGGGGGCGGGAGACCCAGTACTTC.